This is a list of T cell receptor beta chains from one sample in a study of cytomegalovirus exposure and HLA in healthy donors. Method: immunoSEQ multiplex PCR; TCRdb's copy keeps in-frame clones and lacks some. The sample lists 150,000 to 200,000 clones; roughly 86% were seen once. The sequenced material came from PBMCs. Receptors originate from a man aged 25 to 40 in good health and CMV-seropositive. Both conserved end residues are part of each CDR3. A D gene is named only where the DNA matches it firmly. A row's size may be missing; if present it is once, few, many or a size class.

j_gene: TRBJ2-3; abundance: -; v_gene: TRBV7-2; d_gene: -; CDR3nt: TGTGCCAGCAGCTTAGGCGTCACAGATACGCAGTATTTT; CDR3aa: CASSLGVTDTQYF
j_gene: TRBJ2-3; abundance: -; v_gene: TRBV27; d_gene: TRBD2; CDR3nt: TGTGCCAGCAGTATAGCGGGAGTAACAGATACGCAGTATTTT; CDR3aa: CASSIAGVTDTQYF
j_gene: TRBJ2-7; abundance: -; v_gene: TRBV5-6; d_gene: -; CDR3nt: TGTGCCAGCAGCTGGACACAGCTCTACGAGCAGTACTTC; CDR3aa: CASSWTQLYEQYF
j_gene: TRBJ1-2; abundance: -; v_gene: TRBV5-1; d_gene: -; CDR3nt: TGCGCCAGCAGCTTGTCTACAGGGAACTATGGCTACACCTTC; CDR3aa: CASSLSTGNYGYTF
j_gene: TRBJ2-3; abundance: -; v_gene: TRBV15; d_gene: -; CDR3nt: TGTGCCACCAGCAGTACTCCTAGCACCGCCACAGATACGCAGTATTTT; CDR3aa: CATSSTPSTATDTQYF
j_gene: TRBJ2-3; abundance: -; v_gene: TRBV27; d_gene: -; CDR3nt: TGTGCCAGCAGTTTATGCCAAGTGGATTTT; CDR3aa: CASSLCQVDF
j_gene: TRBJ2-3; abundance: -; v_gene: TRBV27; d_gene: TRBD1; CDR3nt: TGTGCCAGCAGCAAAACAGGGGTGGCAGATACGCAGTATTTT; CDR3aa: CASSKTGVADTQYF
j_gene: TRBJ2-7; abundance: few; v_gene: TRBV27; d_gene: -; CDR3nt: TGTGCCAGCAGTTTCCGGCCCCAATACGAGCAGTACTTC; CDR3aa: CASSFRPQYEQYF
j_gene: TRBJ2-5; abundance: -; v_gene: TRBV5-1; d_gene: TRBD2; CDR3nt: TGCGCCAGCAGCTCGCCGACTAGCAGCGAGACCCAGTACTTC; CDR3aa: CASSSPTSSETQYF
j_gene: TRBJ1-1; abundance: -; v_gene: TRBV11-2; d_gene: -; CDR3nt: TGTGCCAGCAGCTTAGTTACGGGGATGGCTGAAGCTTTCTTT; CDR3aa: CASSLVTGMAEAFF
j_gene: TRBJ2-5; abundance: few; v_gene: TRBV2; d_gene: -; CDR3nt: TGTGCCAGCAGTATGACCGGGCCGACGGGGACCCAGTACTTC; CDR3aa: CASSMTGPTGTQYF
j_gene: TRBJ1-2; abundance: -; v_gene: TRBV6-6; d_gene: TRBD1; CDR3nt: TGTGCCAGCAACCTACTACAGGGGAATGATGGCTACACCTTC; CDR3aa: CASNLLQGNDGYTF
j_gene: TRBJ2-1; abundance: -; v_gene: TRBV7-3; d_gene: -; CDR3nt: TGTGCCAGCAGCCCATGGCAGGGCTCCTACAATGAGCAGTTCTTC; CDR3aa: CASSPWQGSYNEQFF
j_gene: TRBJ2-2; abundance: -; v_gene: TRBV7-2; d_gene: -; CDR3nt: TGTGCCAGCAGCGCTACATCAGGCACCGGGGAGCTGTTTTTT; CDR3aa: CASSATSGTGELFF
j_gene: TRBJ2-7; abundance: -; v_gene: TRBV13; d_gene: TRBD2; CDR3nt: TGTGCCAGCAGCTTAGAGCGGGGGAGCTCCTACGAGCAGTACTTC; CDR3aa: CASSLERGSSYEQYF
j_gene: TRBJ1-5; abundance: -; v_gene: TRBV7-8; d_gene: -; CDR3nt: TGTGCCAGCAGCTTAGGGAGTCAGGGGTACCAGCCCCAGCATTTT; CDR3aa: CASSLGSQGYQPQHF
j_gene: TRBJ2-1; abundance: few; v_gene: TRBV7-3; d_gene: -; CDR3nt: TGTGCCAGCAGCCTATCCCCCGGAGGGCTCAATGAGCAGTTCTTC; CDR3aa: CASSLSPGGLNEQFF
j_gene: TRBJ2-3; abundance: once; v_gene: TRBV7-2; d_gene: TRBD2; CDR3nt: TGTGCCAGCAGTTACGGACTAGCGTCCAGCACAGATACGCAGTATTTT; CDR3aa: CASSYGLASSTDTQYF
j_gene: TRBJ1-5; abundance: once; v_gene: TRBV7-2; d_gene: -; CDR3nt: TGTGCCAGCAGCCACAGGGATCAGCCCCAGCATTTT; CDR3aa: CASSHRDQPQHF
j_gene: TRBJ2-1; abundance: once; v_gene: TRBV13; d_gene: -; CDR3nt: TGTGCCAGCAGCGACACCCAGGGGTACAATGAGCAGTTCTTC; CDR3aa: CASSDTQGYNEQFF
j_gene: TRBJ1-3; abundance: few; v_gene: TRBV11-2; d_gene: -; CDR3nt: TGTGCCAGCAGCTTAAGAGCTGGAAACACCATATATTTT; CDR3aa: CASSLRAGNTIYF
j_gene: TRBJ2-7; abundance: -; v_gene: TRBV18; d_gene: -; CDR3nt: TGTGCCAGCTCTCCGGGCAACTCCTACGAGCAGTACTTC; CDR3aa: CASSPGNSYEQYF
j_gene: TRBJ2-7; abundance: -; v_gene: TRBV7-9; d_gene: TRBD1; CDR3nt: TGTGCCAGCAGCCCTCGGGCCACAGGGGGCTACGAGCAGTACTTC; CDR3aa: CASSPRATGGYEQYF
j_gene: TRBJ2-1; abundance: -; v_gene: TRBV30; d_gene: -; CDR3nt: TGTGCCTGGAGTGTAGGGGCGAATGAGCAGTTCTTC; CDR3aa: CAWSVGANEQFF
j_gene: TRBJ2-7; abundance: -; v_gene: TRBV7-9; d_gene: -; CDR3nt: TGTGCCAGCAGCTTTACCCGTAGCTTAGGCTCCTACGAGCAGTACTTC; CDR3aa: CASSFTRSLGSYEQYF
j_gene: TRBJ2-3; abundance: -; v_gene: TRBV10-3; d_gene: -; CDR3nt: TGTGCCACACAGGGTGCACCAGATACGCAGTATTTT; CDR3aa: CATQGAPDTQYF
j_gene: TRBJ2-5; abundance: -; v_gene: TRBV9; d_gene: TRBD2; CDR3nt: TGTGCCAGCAGCGCCGGGGGGGCAGGCGAGACCCAGTACTTC; CDR3aa: CASSAGGAGETQYF
j_gene: TRBJ1-6; abundance: -; v_gene: TRBV11-3; d_gene: -; CDR3nt: TGTGCCAGCAGCCTTACTACCCCGAATTCACCCCTCCACTTT; CDR3aa: CASSLTTPNSPLHF
j_gene: TRBJ2-7; abundance: -; v_gene: TRBV6-4; d_gene: -; CDR3nt: TGTGCCAGCAGTGGGGCCTTATCCTACGAGCAGTACTTC; CDR3aa: CASSGALSYEQYF
j_gene: TRBJ2-3; abundance: -; v_gene: TRBV28; d_gene: TRBD2; CDR3nt: TGTGCCAGCAGTTTTGGGTTAGCGGGAGGCCGAACAGATACGCAGTATTTT; CDR3aa: CASSFGLAGGRTDTQYF
j_gene: TRBJ1-1; abundance: -; v_gene: TRBV4-1; d_gene: -; CDR3nt: TGCGCCAGCAGCCAAGGTCCACAGGGATACACTGAAGCTTTCTTT; CDR3aa: CASSQGPQGYTEAFF
j_gene: TRBJ2-3; abundance: -; v_gene: TRBV6-1; d_gene: -; CDR3nt: TGTGCCAGCAGTGAAAACATCGGGAGCACAGATACGCAGTATTTT; CDR3aa: CASSENIGSTDTQYF
j_gene: TRBJ2-2; abundance: -; v_gene: TRBV29-1; d_gene: -; CDR3nt: TGCAGCGTTGACGGAATGGGGGACACCGGGGAGCTGTTTTTT; CDR3aa: CSVDGMGDTGELFF
j_gene: TRBJ2-1; abundance: -; v_gene: TRBV9; d_gene: -; CDR3nt: TGTGCCAGCAGCGTCGGTGACAATGAGCAGTTCTTC; CDR3aa: CASSVGDNEQFF
j_gene: TRBJ1-5; abundance: -; v_gene: TRBV4-1; d_gene: -; CDR3nt: TGCGCCAGCAGCCAAGTCGGGGGTCAGGGGCAGCCCCAGCATTTT; CDR3aa: CASSQVGGQGQPQHF
j_gene: TRBJ1-2; abundance: -; v_gene: TRBV2; d_gene: TRBD1; CDR3nt: TGTGCCAGCAGACCTCCGGGACAGAGTTTCTATGGCTACACCTTC; CDR3aa: CASRPPGQSFYGYTF
j_gene: TRBJ2-2; abundance: few; v_gene: TRBV6-4; d_gene: -; CDR3nt: TGTGCCAGCAAGGTGGGAGTCGATACCGGGGAGCTGTTTTTT; CDR3aa: CASKVGVDTGELFF
j_gene: TRBJ2-7; abundance: -; v_gene: TRBV4-2; d_gene: TRBD2; CDR3nt: TGTGCCAGCAGCCAAGGAGGACTAGCCGCGTCCTACGAGCAGTACTTC; CDR3aa: CASSQGGLAASYEQYF